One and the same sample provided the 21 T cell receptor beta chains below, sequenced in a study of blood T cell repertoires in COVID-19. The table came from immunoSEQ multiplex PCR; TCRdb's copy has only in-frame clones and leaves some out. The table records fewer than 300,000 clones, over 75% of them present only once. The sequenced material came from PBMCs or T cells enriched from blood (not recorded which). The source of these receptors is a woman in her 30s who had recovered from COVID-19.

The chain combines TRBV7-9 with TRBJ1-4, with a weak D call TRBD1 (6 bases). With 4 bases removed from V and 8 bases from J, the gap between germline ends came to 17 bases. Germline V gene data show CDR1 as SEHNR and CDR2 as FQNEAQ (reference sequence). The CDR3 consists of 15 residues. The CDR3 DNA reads TGTGCCAGCAGCTCAGATGCCTGGGGGCGCGAAAAACTGTTTTTT. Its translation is CASSSDAWGREKLFF.

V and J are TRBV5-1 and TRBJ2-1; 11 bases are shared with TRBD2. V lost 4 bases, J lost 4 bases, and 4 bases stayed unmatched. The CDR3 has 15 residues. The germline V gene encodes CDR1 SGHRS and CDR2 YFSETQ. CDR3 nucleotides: TGCGCCAGCAGCGAGACTAGCGGGGTTTACAATGAGCAGTTCTTC. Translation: CASSETSGVYNEQFF.

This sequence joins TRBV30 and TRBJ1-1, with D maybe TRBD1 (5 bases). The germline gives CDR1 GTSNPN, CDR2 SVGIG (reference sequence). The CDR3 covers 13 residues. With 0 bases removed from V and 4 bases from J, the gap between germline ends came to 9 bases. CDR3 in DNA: TGTGCCTGGAGTGTACGGGGGAGCACTGAAGCTTTCTTT. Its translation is CAWSVRGSTEAFF.

The CDR3 reads CASSPQRGKPYEQYF. In nucleotides, the CDR3 is TGTGCCAGCTCACCACAACGGGGGAAACCGTACGAGCAGTACTTC. V gene TRBV18 combines with J gene TRBJ2-7; a weak D match, TRBD2 (6 bases). This CDR3 is built from 15 residues. CDR1 and CDR2 from the germline V gene are KGHSH and LQKENI. Trimming pared 1 base from V and 4 bases from J, leaving 14 bases between.

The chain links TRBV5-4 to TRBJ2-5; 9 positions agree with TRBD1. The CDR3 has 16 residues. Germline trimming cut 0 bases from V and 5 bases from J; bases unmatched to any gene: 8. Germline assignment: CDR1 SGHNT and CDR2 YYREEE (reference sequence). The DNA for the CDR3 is TGTGCCAGCAGCTTGGCCAAGACAGGGGGTTGGGAGACCCAGTACTTC. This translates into CASSLAKTGGWETQYF.

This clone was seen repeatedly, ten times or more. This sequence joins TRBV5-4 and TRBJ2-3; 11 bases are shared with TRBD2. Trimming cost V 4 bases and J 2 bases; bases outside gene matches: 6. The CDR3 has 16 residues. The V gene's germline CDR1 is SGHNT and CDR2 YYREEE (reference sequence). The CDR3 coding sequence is TGTGCCAGCAGCCCGTTAGCGGGAGGGGCCACAGATACGCAGTATTTT. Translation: CASSPLAGGATDTQYF.

CDR3 sequence reads: CASSPPRGLNTGELFF. DNA for the CDR3: TGTGCCAGCAGTCCCCCCCGAGGGCTGAACACCGGGGAGCTGTTTTTT. The chain has TRBV28 and TRBJ2-2; D perhaps matches TRBD2 (5 bases). V gave up 5 bases and J gave up 1 base, with 14 bases separating them. This CDR3 contains 16 residues. CDR1 is MDHEN and CDR2 is SYDVKM in the germline V gene. The full variable domain, rest sourced from reference TRBV28 and TRBJ2-2, is DVKVTQSSRYLVKRTGEKVFLECVQDMDHENMFWYRQDPGLGLRLIYFSYDVKMKEKGDIPEGYSVSREKKERFSLILESASTNQTSMYLCASSPPRGLNTGELFFGEGSRLTVL.

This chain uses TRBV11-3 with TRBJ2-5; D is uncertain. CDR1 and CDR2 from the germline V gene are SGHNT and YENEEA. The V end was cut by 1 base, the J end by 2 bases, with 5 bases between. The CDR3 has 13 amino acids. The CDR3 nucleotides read TGTGCCAGCAGCTTAGTTCATCAAGAGACCCAGTACTTC. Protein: CASSLVHQETQYF.

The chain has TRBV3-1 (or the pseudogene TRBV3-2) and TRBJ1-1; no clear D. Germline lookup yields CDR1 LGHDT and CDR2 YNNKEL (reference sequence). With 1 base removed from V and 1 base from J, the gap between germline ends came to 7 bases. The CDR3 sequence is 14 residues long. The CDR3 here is CASSQGAENTEAFF. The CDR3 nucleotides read TGTGCCAGCAGCCAAGGGGCAGAGAACACTGAAGCTTTCTTT.

This CDR3 reads CASIGTLLYNEQFF. DNA for the CDR3: TGTGCCAGCATAGGGACTCTGCTATACAATGAGCAGTTCTTC. The chain combines TRBV28 with TRBJ2-1, with a weak D call TRBD2 (6 bases). Germline V gene data show CDR1 as MDHEN and CDR2 as SYDVKM. V lost 7 bases and J lost 4, with 14 bases in between. There are 14 residues in the CDR3.

This CDR3 reads CASSLEAGPGNTIYF. CDR3 nucleotides: TGCGCCAGCAGCTTGGAGGCAGGGCCTGGAAACACCATATATTTT. V is TRBV5-1 and J is TRBJ1-3; the D gene is possibly TRBD1 (5 bases). The CDR3 extends over 15 amino acids. The V gene lost 0 bases and the J gene lost 2 bases, with 9 bases spanning the gap. Germline CDR1 reads SGHRS; CDR2 reads YFSETQ.

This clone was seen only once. CDR3 DNA: TGTGCCAGCAACCTAGGACAGGCGAACTCCTACGAGCAGTACTTC. Protein sequence: CASNLGQANSYEQYF. The chain couples TRBV28 to TRBJ2-7; TRBD1 aligns across 7 bases. The germline V gene encodes CDR1 MDHEN and CDR2 SYDVKM. This CDR3 has 15 amino acids. Trimming took 7 bases from V and 0 from J; bases not matched to a gene: 9.

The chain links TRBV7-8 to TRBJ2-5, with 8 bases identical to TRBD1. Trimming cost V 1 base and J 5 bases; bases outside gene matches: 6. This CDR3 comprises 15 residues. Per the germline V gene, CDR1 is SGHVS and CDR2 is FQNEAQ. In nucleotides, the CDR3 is TGTGCCAGCAGCTTAGGATCAGGGGGCGAGGAGACCCAGTACTTC. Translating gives CASSLGSGGEETQYF. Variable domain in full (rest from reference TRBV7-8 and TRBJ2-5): GAGVSQSPRYKVAKRGQDVALRCDPISGHVSLFWYQQALGQGPEFLTYFQNEAQLDKSGLPSDRFFAERPEGSVSTLKIQRTQQEDSAVYLCASSLGSGGEETQYFGPGTRLLVL.

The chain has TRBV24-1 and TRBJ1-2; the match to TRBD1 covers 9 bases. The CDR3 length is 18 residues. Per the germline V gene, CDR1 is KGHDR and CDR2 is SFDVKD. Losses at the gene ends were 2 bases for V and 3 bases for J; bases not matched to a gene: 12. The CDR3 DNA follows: TGTGCCACCAGTGATTACGTCCCGGGACAGGGCCCTCACTATGGCTACACCTTC. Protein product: CATSDYVPGQGPHYGYTF.

CDR3 in DNA: TGTGCCAGCAGTCTTCCCGAAGGAGCGCACACCACCGGGGAGCTGTTTTTT. Encoded protein: CASSLPEGAHTTGELFF. This chain joins TRBV28 and TRBJ2-2; D ambiguous. Trimming cost V 5 bases and J 4 bases, with 20 bases left between them. Per germline, CDR1 MDHEN and CDR2 SYDVKM. The CDR3 has 17 amino acids.

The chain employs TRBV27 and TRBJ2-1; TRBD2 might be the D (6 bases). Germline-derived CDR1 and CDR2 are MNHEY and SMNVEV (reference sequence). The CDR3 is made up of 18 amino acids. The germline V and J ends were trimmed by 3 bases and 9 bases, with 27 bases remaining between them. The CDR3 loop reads CASSFHRPGLALRIEQFF. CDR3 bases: TGTGCCAGCAGTTTCCACCGCCCAGGGCTAGCGCTAAGAATTGAGCAGTTCTTC.

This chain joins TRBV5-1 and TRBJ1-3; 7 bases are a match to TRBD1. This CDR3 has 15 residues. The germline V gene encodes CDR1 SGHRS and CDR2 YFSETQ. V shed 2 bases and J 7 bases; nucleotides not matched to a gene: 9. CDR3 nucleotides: TGCGCCAGCAGCTTAGCAGGGGGGACATGGAACACCATATATTTT. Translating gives CASSLAGGTWNTIYF.

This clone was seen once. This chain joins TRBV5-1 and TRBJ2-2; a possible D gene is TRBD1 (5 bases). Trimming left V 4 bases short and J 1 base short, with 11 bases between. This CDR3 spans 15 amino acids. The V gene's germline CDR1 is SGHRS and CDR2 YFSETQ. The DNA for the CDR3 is TGCGCCAGCAGCACTTGGACACAGAACACCGGGGAGCTGTTTTTT. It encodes CASSTWTQNTGELFF.

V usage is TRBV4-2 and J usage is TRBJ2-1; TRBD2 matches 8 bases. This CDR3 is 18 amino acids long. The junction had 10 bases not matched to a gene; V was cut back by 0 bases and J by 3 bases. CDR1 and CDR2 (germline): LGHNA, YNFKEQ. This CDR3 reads CASSQDNPTSGHYNEQFF. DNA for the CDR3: TGTGCCAGCAGCCAAGATAACCCAACTAGCGGCCACTACAATGAGCAGTTCTTC.

The CDR3 sequence: CASSQSASGTVDTQYF. The CDR3 nucleotides are TGCGCCAGCAGCCAAAGTGCTAGCGGGACTGTAGATACGCAGTATTTT. The gene calls are TRBV4-1 and TRBJ2-3, with TRBD2 matching 9 bases. The CDR3 contains 16 residues. Losses at the gene ends were 2 bases for V and 5 bases for J; bases not matched to a gene: 8. Germline V lookup: CDR1 MGHRA, CDR2 YSYEKL.

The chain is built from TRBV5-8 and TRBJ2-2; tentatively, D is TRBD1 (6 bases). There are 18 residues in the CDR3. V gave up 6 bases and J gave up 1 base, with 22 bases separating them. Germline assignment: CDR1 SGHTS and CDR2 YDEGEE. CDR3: CASIRDFQGTRNTGELFF. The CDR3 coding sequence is TGTGCCAGCATTAGAGACTTTCAGGGGACAAGGAACACCGGGGAGCTGTTTTTT.